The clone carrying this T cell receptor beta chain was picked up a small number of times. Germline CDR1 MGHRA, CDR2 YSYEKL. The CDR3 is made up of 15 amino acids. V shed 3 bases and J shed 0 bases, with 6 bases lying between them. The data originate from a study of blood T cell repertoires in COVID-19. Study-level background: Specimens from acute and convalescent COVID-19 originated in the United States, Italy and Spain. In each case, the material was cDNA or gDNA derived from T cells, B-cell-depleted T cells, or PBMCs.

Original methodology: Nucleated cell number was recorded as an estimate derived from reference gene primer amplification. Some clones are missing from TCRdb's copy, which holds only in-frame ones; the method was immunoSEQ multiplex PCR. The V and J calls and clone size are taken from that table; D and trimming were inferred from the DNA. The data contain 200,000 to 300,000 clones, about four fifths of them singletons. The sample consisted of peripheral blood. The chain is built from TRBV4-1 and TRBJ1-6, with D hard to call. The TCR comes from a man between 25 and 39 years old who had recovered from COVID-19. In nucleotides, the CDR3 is TGCGCCAGCAGCCATACAAGCTCCTATAATTCACCCCTCCACTTT. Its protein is CASSHTSSYNSPLHF.